Listed below are T cell receptor beta chains from one sample, sequenced in a study of T cell changes during pregnancy in multiple sclerosis. Produced via immunoSEQ multiplex PCR; TCRdb's table is partial and in-frame only. The repertoire holds approximately 50,000 clones, roughly 94% seen once, with around 0.34% in the top ten. This material consisted of CD4+ T cells from peripheral blood mononuclear cells, taken in the third trimester of pregnancy. All receptors derive from a female donor with multiple sclerosis, enrolled in a pregnancy study. The CDR3 runs from the conserved cysteine through the conserved F or W. A D gene is named only where the DNA matches it firmly. Expanded clones are given a class, and other clones once, few, many or no size at all.

-,TRBV5-5,TRBD2,TRBJ2-1,TGTGCCAGCAGCATAGAACCGGGACTAGCGGGAGGGAATGAGCAGTTCTTC,CASSIEPGLAGGNEQFF
-,TRBV7-2,-,TRBJ1-4,TGTGCCAGCAGCTTAGCGCGAGGGGGAAATGAAAAACTGTTTTTT,CASSLARGGNEKLFF
-,TRBV4-1,-,TRBJ1-1,TGCGCCAGCAGCCACAACAGGGACATGTCGAACACTGAAGCTTTCTTT,CASSHNRDMSNTEAFF
-,TRBV5-4,-,TRBJ1-4,TGTGCCAGCAGCCCCGGGATAACTAATGAAAAACTGTTTTTT,CASSPGITNEKLFF
-,TRBV7-2,TRBD1,TRBJ1-2,TGTGCCAGCAGCTCGACAGGGGTAGGCGGCTACACCTTC,CASSSTGVGGYTF
-,TRBV5-1,-,TRBJ2-1,TGCGCCAGCAGCTCCCGGGGGGCTGGCTACAATGAGCAGTTCTTC,CASSSRGAGYNEQFF
-,TRBV2,-,TRBJ2-7,TGTGCCAGCAGTGGTTCGAGCTACGAGCAGTACTTC,CASSGSSYEQYF
once,TRBV29-1,-,TRBJ2-2,TGCAGCGTCGGCAGGATCACCGGGGAGCTGTTTTTT,CSVGRITGELFF
medium-sized,TRBV6-5,-,TRBJ2-2,TGTGCCAGCAGATCCTCGAGCACCGGGGAGCTGTTTTTT,CASRSSSTGELFF
-,TRBV10-3,-,TRBJ2-1,TGTGCCATCAGCGACAGCTACAATGAGCAGTTCTTC,CAISDSYNEQFF
-,TRBV7-8,-,TRBJ2-3,TGTGCCAGCAGCTTAGTCGGGTTCCCCAAATCTCAAGATACGCAGTATTTT,CASSLVGFPKSQDTQYF
few,TRBV29-1,-,TRBJ1-1,TGCAGCGTTGGGTACATGAACACTGAAGCTTTCTTT,CSVGYMNTEAFF
-,TRBV7-3,-,TRBJ1-1,TGTGCCAGCAGCTTAACGGTGGCTGTCCAAGCTTTCTTT,CASSLTVAVQAFF
-,TRBV7-8,TRBD2,TRBJ2-7,TGTGCCAGCAGCTTAGAATCCCCTAGCGGGGGCTACGAGCAGTACTTC,CASSLESPSGGYEQYF
-,TRBV19,-,TRBJ2-2,TGTGCCAGTGGGGAGTCGGGCCGAAACACCGGGGAGCTGTTTTTT,CASGESGRNTGELFF
-,TRBV20-1,-,TRBJ1-4,TGCAGTGCTAAGCTTAATGAAAAACTGTTTTTT,CSAKLNEKLFF
-,TRBV30,TRBD1,TRBJ2-7,TGTGCCTGGAACCAGGGGGAGACCTACGAGCAGTACTTC,CAWNQGETYEQYF
-,TRBV6-6,TRBD1,TRBJ1-2,TGTGCCAGCAGCCGCGACAGGGGAGCTGGCTACACCTTC,CASSRDRGAGYTF
-,TRBV15,-,TRBJ1-2,TGTGCCACCAGCATCAGGAATTCGGGGATTCGTTATGGCTACACCTTC,CATSIRNSGIRYGYTF
-,TRBV15,-,TRBJ2-5,TGTGCCACCAGCAGAGATAAGAGACTAGGTGAGACCCAGTACTTC,CATSRDKRLGETQYF
-,TRBV7-3,-,TRBJ2-3,TGTGCCAGCAGCTTAGGCGCGGGGATGGGAACAGATACGCAGTATTTT,CASSLGAGMGTDTQYF
-,TRBV21-1,-,TRBJ1-2,TGTGCCAGCAGTGGGACAGGCGGTAACACCTTC,CASSGTGGNTF
once,TRBV25-1,-,TRBJ1-3,TGTGCCAGCAGTGATGGCTCGCGGGGAAACACCATATATTTT,CASSDGSRGNTIYF
-,TRBV4-2,TRBD2,TRBJ2-5,TGTGCCAGCAGCCGAGGGACTAGCGGGAGAATACAAGAGACCCAGTACTTC,CASSRGTSGRIQETQYF
-,TRBV7-2,-,TRBJ2-2,TGTGCCAGCAGCTTAGGTTACGGGGAGCTGTTTTTT,CASSLGYGELFF
-,TRBV30,TRBD2,TRBJ2-3,TGTGCCTGGGCCGGACTAGCGGGGCGCGGGGATACGCAGTATTTT,CAWAGLAGRGDTQYF
once,TRBV27,TRBD2,TRBJ2-7,TGTGCCAGCAGGCCCCGGACTAGCGGACTATTAACCTACGAGCAGTACTTC,CASRPRTSGLLTYEQYF
-,TRBV23-1,TRBD1,TRBJ1-4,TGCGCCAGCAGTCAATCAATATCTCGTAGGGGACAGTATATTGAAAAACTGTTTTTT,CASSQSISRRGQYIEKLFF
-,TRBV20-1,-,TRBJ2-5,TGCAGTGCCTTTCCCCAAGAGACCCAGTACTTC,CSAFPQETQYF
-,TRBV5-1,TRBD2,TRBJ2-3,TGCGCCAGCAGCTCTGGACTAGCGGGGGGAACCAGCACAGATACGCAGTATTTT,CASSSGLAGGTSTDTQYF
-,TRBV7-2,-,TRBJ2-2,TGTGCCAGCAGCTTAGGGGGTAGAGGGCCAAACACCGGGGAGCTGTTTTTT,CASSLGGRGPNTGELFF
-,TRBV28,TRBD1,TRBJ2-5,TGTGCCAGCAGTAGCTCGGGACAGGGCTTTGAGACCCAGTACTTC,CASSSSGQGFETQYF
-,TRBV5-4,TRBD1,TRBJ2-7,TGTGCCAGCAGCCCCGGCGGGACAGGGGCCTACGAGCAGTACTTC,CASSPGGTGAYEQYF
-,TRBV28,-,TRBJ1-6,TGTGCCAGCACCCACTGGAACAGGGCCCATAATTCACCCCTCCACTTT,CASTHWNRAHNSPLHF
-,TRBV28,TRBD1,TRBJ1-6,TGTGCCAGCAGTTTAGGACGCAAGGGGGCTTTGAATTCACCCCTCCACTTT,CASSLGRKGALNSPLHF
-,TRBV7-9,TRBD1,TRBJ1-2,TGTGCCAGCAGCCGACAGGGTCGAGACTATGGCTACACCTTC,CASSRQGRDYGYTF
-,TRBV29-1,TRBD1,TRBJ2-7,TGCAGCGTCCGAACAGGGGGCACTTCCTACGAGCAGTACTTC,CSVRTGGTSYEQYF
-,TRBV19,-,TRBJ1-1,TGTGCCAGTAGTATAGGTGCCCGGGGCACTGAAGCTTTCTTT,CASSIGARGTEAFF
once,TRBV30,-,TRBJ2-7,TGTGCCTGGAGTTCGGGGAACTCCTACGAGCAGTACTTC,CAWSSGNSYEQYF
-,TRBV7-2,-,TRBJ2-3,TGTGCCAGCAGCTTCGGTCCCACAGATACGCAGTATTTT,CASSFGPTDTQYF
-,TRBV18,-,TRBJ2-3,TGTGCCAGCTCACAAGGGTTCGAGGCACAGGTCGGGCGCACAGATACGCAGTATTTT,CASSQGFEAQVGRTDTQYF
-,TRBV5-5,TRBD2,TRBJ2-2,TGTGCCAGCAGCTTTACTAGCGTCTTCACCGGGGAGCTGTTTTTT,CASSFTSVFTGELFF
-,TRBV5-1,-,TRBJ2-3,TGCGCCAGCAGCTTGGGGGAGGATACGCAGTATTTT,CASSLGEDTQYF
-,TRBV4-3,-,TRBJ2-1,TGCGCCAGCAGTCGGGAAACTAGTTATGAGCAGTTCTTC,CASSRETSYEQFF
-,TRBV5-1,-,TRBJ1-1,TGCGCCAGCAGCTCCGCCCGACAGAATATGAACACTGAAGCTTTCTTT,CASSSARQNMNTEAFF